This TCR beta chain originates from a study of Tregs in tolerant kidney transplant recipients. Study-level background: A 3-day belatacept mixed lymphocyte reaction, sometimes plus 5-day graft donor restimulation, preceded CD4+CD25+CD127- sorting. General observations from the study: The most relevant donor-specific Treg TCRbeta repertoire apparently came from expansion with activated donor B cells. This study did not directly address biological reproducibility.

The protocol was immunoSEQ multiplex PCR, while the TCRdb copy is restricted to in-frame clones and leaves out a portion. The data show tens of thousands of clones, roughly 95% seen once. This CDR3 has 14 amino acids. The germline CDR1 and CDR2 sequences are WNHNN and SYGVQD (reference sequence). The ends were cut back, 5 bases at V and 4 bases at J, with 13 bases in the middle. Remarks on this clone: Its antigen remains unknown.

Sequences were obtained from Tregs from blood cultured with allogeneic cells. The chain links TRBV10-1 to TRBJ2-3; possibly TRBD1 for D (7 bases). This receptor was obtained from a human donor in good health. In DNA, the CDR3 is TGCGCCAGCAGTCGACAGGGCGGGGCAGATACGCAGTATTTT. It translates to CASSRQGGADTQYF.